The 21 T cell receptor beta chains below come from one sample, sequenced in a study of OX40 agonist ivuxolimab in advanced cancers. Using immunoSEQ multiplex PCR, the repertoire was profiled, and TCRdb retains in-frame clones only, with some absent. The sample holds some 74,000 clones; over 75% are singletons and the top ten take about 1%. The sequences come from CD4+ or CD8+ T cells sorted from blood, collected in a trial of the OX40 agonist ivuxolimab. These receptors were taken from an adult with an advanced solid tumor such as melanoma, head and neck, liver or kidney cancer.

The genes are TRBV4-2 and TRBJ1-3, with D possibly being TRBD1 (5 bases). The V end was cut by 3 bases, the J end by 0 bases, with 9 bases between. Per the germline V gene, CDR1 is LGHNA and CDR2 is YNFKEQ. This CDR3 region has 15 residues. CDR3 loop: CASSQEQVSGNTIYF. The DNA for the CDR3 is TGTGCCAGCAGCCAGGAACAGGTCTCTGGAAACACCATATATTTT.

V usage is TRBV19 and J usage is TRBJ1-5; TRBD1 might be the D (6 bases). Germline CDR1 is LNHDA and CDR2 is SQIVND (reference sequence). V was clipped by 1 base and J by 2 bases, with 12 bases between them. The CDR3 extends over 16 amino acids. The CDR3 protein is CASSIVPGAGNQPQHF. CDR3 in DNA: TGTGCCAGTAGTATAGTGCCAGGGGCTGGCAATCAGCCCCAGCATTTT.

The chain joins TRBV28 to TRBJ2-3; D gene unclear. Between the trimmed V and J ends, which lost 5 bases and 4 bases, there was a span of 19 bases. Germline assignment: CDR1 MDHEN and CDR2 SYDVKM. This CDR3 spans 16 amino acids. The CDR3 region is CASSPRVVGFADTQYF. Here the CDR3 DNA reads TGTGCCAGCAGTCCCCGGGTCGTGGGTTTCGCAGATACGCAGTATTTT.

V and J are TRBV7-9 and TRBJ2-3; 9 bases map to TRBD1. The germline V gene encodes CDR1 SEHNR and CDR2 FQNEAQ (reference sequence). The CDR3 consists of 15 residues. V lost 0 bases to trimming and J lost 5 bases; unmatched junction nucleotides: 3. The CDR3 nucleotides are TGTGCCAGCAGCTTAGCCGGACAGGGGCGAGATACGCAGTATTTT. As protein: CASSLAGQGRDTQYF.

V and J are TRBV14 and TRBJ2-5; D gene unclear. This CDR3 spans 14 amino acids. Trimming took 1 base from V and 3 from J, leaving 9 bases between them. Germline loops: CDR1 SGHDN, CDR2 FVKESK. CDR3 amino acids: CASSQVRYKETQYF. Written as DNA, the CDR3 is TGTGCCAGCAGCCAAGTGCGTTACAAAGAGACCCAGTACTTC.

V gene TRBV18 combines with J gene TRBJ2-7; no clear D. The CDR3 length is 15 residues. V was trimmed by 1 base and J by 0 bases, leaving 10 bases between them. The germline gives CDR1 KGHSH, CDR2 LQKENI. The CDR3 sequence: CASSPQSGISYEQYF. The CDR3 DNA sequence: TGTGCCAGCTCACCACAGTCTGGGATCTCCTACGAGCAGTACTTC.

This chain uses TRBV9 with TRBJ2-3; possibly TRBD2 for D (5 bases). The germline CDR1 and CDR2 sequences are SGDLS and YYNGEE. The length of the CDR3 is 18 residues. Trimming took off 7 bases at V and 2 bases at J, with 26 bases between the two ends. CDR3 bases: TGTGCCAGCCGAAATGGAGGTGTGACACTCCCTGTCACAGATACGCAGTATTTT. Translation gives CASRNGGVTLPVTDTQYF.

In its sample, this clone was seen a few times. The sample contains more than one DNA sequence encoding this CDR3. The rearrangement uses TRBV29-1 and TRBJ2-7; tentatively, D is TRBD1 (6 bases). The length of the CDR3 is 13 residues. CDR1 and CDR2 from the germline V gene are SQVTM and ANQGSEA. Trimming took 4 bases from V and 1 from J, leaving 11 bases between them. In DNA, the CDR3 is TGCAGCGTTGGAGGACAGAATTCCTACGAGCAGTACTTC. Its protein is CSVGGQNSYEQYF.

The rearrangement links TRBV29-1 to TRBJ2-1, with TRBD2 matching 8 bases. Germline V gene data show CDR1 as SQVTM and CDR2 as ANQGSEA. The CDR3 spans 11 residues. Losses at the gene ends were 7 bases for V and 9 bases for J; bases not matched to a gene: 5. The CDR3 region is CSGSLAGEQFF. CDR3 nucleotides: TGCAGCGGATCCCTAGCGGGTGAGCAGTTCTTC.

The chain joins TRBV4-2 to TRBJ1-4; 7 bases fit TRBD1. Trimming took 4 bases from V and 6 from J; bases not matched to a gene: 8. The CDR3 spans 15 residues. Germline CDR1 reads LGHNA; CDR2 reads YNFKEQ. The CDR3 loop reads CASSLSQGRDEKLFF. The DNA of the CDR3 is TGTGCCAGCAGCCTATCACAGGGGAGGGATGAAAAACTGTTTTTT.

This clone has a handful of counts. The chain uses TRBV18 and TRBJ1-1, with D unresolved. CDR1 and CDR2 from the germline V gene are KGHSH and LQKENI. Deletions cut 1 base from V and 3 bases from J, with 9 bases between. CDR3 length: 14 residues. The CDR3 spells CASSPRVPDTEAFF. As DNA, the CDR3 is TGTGCCAGCTCACCACGGGTCCCGGACACTGAAGCTTTCTTT.

In DNA form, the CDR3 reads TGCGCCAGCAGCCAAGGGCGGCTCGGACTAGCGGGAGGGAACAATGAGCAGTTCTTC. This gives the protein CASSQGRLGLAGGNNEQFF. This chain links TRBV4-1 with TRBJ2-1, with TRBD2 identical over 15 bases. V lost 1 base, J lost 5 bases, and 9 bases stayed unmatched. Germline V lookup: CDR1 MGHRA, CDR2 YSYEKL. This CDR3 region has 19 residues.

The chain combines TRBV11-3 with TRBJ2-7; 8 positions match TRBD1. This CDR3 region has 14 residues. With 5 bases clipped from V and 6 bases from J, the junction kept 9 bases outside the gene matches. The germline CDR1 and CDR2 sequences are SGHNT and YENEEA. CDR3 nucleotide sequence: TGTGCCAGCAGCCCGGGACAGGCCTCCCTCGAGCAGTACTTC. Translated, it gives CASSPGQASLEQYF.

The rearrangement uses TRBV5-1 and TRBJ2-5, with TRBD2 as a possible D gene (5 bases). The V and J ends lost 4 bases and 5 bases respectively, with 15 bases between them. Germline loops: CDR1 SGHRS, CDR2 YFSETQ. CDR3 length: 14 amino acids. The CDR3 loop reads CASSPEGSYETQYF. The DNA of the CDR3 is TGCGCCAGCAGCCCCGAAGGGAGTTACGAGACCCAGTACTTC.

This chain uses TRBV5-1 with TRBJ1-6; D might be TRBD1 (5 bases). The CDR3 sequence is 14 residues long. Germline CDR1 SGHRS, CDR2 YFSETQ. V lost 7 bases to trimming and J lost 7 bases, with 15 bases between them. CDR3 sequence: CASDQGETNSPLHF. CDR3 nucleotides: TGCGCCAGCGATCAAGGGGAGACGAATTCACCCCTCCACTTT. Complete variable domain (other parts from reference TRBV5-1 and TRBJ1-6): KAGVTQTPRYLIKTRGQQVTLSCSPISGHRSVSWYQQTPGQGLQFLFEYFSETQRNKGNFPGRFSGRQFSNSRSEMNVSTLELGDSALYLCASDQGETNSPLHFGNGTRLTVT.

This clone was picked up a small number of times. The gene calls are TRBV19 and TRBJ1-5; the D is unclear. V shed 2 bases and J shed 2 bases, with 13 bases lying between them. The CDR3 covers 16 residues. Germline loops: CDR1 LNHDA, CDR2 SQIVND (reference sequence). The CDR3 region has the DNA TGTGCCAGTAGTATATCATGGGCCATGGGCAATCAGCCCCAGCATTTT. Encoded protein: CASSISWAMGNQPQHF.

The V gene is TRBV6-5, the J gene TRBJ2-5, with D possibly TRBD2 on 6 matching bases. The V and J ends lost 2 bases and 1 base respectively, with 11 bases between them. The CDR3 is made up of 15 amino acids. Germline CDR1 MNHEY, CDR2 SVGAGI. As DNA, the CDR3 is TGTGCCAGCAGTTACGACTCAGCGGGCCAAGAGACCCAGTACTTC. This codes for CASSYDSAGQETQYF.

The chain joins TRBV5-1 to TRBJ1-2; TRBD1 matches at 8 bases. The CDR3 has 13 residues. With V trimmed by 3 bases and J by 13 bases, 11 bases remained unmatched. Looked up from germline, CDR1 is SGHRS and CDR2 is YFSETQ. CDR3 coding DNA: TGCGCCAGCAGCTGGACGGGACAGGACTTGCGCACCTTC. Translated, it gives CASSWTGQDLRTF.

The CDR3 is CASSGDGGSYNEQFF. The CDR3 nucleotides are TGTGCCAGCAGCGGAGATGGAGGCTCCTACAATGAGCAGTTCTTC. This sequence joins TRBV9 and TRBJ2-1, with D perhaps matching TRBD2 (5 bases). This CDR3 spans 15 amino acids. Germline V gives CDR1 SGDLS, CDR2 YYNGEE. Trimming stripped 3 bases from V and 0 bases from J, with 10 bases between.

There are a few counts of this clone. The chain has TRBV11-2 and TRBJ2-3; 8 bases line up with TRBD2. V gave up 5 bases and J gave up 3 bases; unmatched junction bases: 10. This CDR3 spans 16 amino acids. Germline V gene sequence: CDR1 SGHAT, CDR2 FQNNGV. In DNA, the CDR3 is TGTGCCAGCAGCGAAATCAGCGGGAGCGCTACAGATACGCAGTATTTT. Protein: CASSEISGSATDTQYF.

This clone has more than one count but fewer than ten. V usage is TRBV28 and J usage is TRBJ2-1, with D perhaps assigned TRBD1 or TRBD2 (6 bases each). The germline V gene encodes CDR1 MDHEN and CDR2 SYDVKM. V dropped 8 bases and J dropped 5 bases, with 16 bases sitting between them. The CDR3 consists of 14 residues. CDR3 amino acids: CASSEGGTNNEQFF. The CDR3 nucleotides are TGTGCCAGCTCAGAGGGCGGGACAAACAATGAGCAGTTCTTC.